What follows are 9 T cell receptor beta chains derived from one specimen sequenced in a study of cytomegalovirus exposure and HLA in healthy donors. The PCR employed 60 Vbeta primers together with 13 Jbeta primers. Clones were read by immunoSEQ multiplex PCR, and TCRdb kept only the in-frame ones, dropping some. The sample has roughly 190,000 clones, over 75% seen once; the top ten hold 9.5% to 13%. Sequencing was performed on PBMCs. The receptors shown here come from a woman between 50 and 59 years old in good health and CMV-seropositive.

The rearrangement uses TRBV7-2 and TRBJ1-1, with D possibly being TRBD1 (5 bases). V shed 3 bases and J shed 1 base, with 6 bases lying between them. The CDR3 is 13 residues long. CDR1 and CDR2 from the germline V gene are SGHTA and FQGNSA. This CDR3 reads CASSFGANTEAFF. The CDR3 DNA reads as TGTGCCAGCAGCTTTGGGGCGAACACTGAAGCTTTCTTT.

Comments on this clone: The sample carries other DNA sequences with the same CDR3. This sequence joins TRBV5-1 and TRBJ2-3, with 7 nucleotides matching TRBD1. Germline V gene lookup returns CDR1 SGHRS and CDR2 YFSETQ. Losses at the gene ends were 4 bases for V and 1 base for J; bases not matched to a gene: 3. The CDR3 is 14 residues long. Here the CDR3 reads CASSPGQGTDTQYF. DNA for the CDR3: TGCGCCAGCAGCCCAGGACAGGGCACAGATACGCAGTATTTT.

V is TRBV5-1 and J is TRBJ1-2; unclear D gene. The CDR3 sequence is 14 residues long. Germline V gene lookup returns CDR1 SGHRS and CDR2 YFSETQ. Trimming took off 0 bases at V and 2 bases at J, with 8 bases between the two ends. The CDR3 DNA reads TGCGCCAGCAGCTTGGTTTCGGAGAACTATGGCTACACCTTC. Translating it yields CASSLVSENYGYTF.

This chain links TRBV30 with TRBJ1-6; the D gene is possibly TRBD1 (5 bases). This CDR3 contains 14 residues. Germline V gene lookup returns CDR1 GTSNPN and CDR2 SVGIG (reference sequence). V lost 0 bases and J 9 bases, leaving 12 bases between the germline ends. The CDR3 sequence is CAWSVGEDSSPLHF. The CDR3 coding sequence is TGTGCCTGGAGTGTAGGGGAGGATTCTTCACCCCTCCACTTT.

V is TRBV6-5 and J is TRBJ1-6; D unclear. This CDR3 is built from 15 residues. CDR1 is MNHEY and CDR2 is SVGAGI in the germline V gene. The V end was cut by 4 bases, the J end by 0 bases, with 7 bases between. CDR3 protein: CASSFGSSYNSPLHF. The CDR3 DNA is TGTGCCAGCAGTTTTGGGAGCTCCTATAATTCACCCCTCCACTTT.

The chain links TRBV18 to TRBJ2-7; 11 nucleotides align to TRBD1. This CDR3 has 14 residues. V trimming: 2 bases; J trimming: 6 bases; junction bases outside the gene matches: 3. Per the germline V gene, CDR1 is KGHSH and CDR2 is LQKENI. CDR3 residues: CASSPIGTGGEQYF. CDR3 DNA: TGTGCCAGCTCACCAATTGGGACAGGGGGCGAGCAGTACTTC.

Worth noting for this clone: A read error may produce the germline difference seen at one junction end. The chain couples TRBV7-9 to TRBJ2-7; 7 bases line up with TRBD2. Looked up from germline, CDR1 is SEHNR and CDR2 is FQNEAQ (reference sequence). The CDR3 loop spans 13 amino acids. The DNA for the CDR3 is TGTGCCAGCAGCCCGCCAATGGGAGGGAAAGGGAACTTC. This translates into CASSPPMGGKGNF.

V is TRBV7-2 and J is TRBJ1-3; D not certain. Trimming took off 1 base at V and 0 bases at J, with 10 bases between the two ends. Germline V gives CDR1 SGHTA, CDR2 FQGNSA. The CDR3 consists of 16 residues. DNA for the CDR3: TGTGCCAGCAGCTTAGACAGTTCGAGCTCTGGAAACACCATATATTTT. It encodes CASSLDSSSSGNTIYF.

V usage is TRBV7-3 and J usage is TRBJ1-2; D is unresolved. The germline gives CDR1 SGHTA, CDR2 FQGTGA. The CDR3 is 16 residues long. Trimming stripped 1 base from V and 5 bases from J, with 17 bases between. The DNA of the CDR3 is TGTGCCAGCAGCTTAAGAGGGTCGGCCAGGACTTATGGCTACACCTTC. This sequence encodes CASSLRGSARTYGYTF.